This is a list of T cell receptor beta chains from one sample in a study of post-analysis software for immune sequencing data. In TCRdb, the PCR reads were re-called with MiXCR into one record per CDR3 protein. There are fewer than 850,000 distinct CDR3 sequences in the sample; 30% occur only once, and 0.56% lies in the top ten. What was sequenced was blood. The receptors were gathered from a girl aged 10-17 years with multiple sclerosis. The CDR3 runs from the conserved cysteine through the conserved F or W. A D gene is named only where the DNA matches it firmly. The size field is filled for only some rows; it gives once, few, many or a size class.

J: TRBJ2-7
V: TRBV29-1
D: TRBD2
size: .
CDR3: CSVPGTSGRWSYNEQYF
DNA: TGCAGCGTTCCCGGGACTAGCGGGAGATGGTCCTACAATGAGCAGTACTTC

J: TRBJ1-1
V: TRBV12-3/TRBV12-4
D: .
size: few
CDR3: CASKGRTVNTEAFF
DNA: TGTGCCAGCAAAGGACGGACAGTGAACACTGAAGCTTTCTTT

J: TRBJ1-5
V: TRBV5-4
D: .
size: .
CDR3: CASSLAADSNQPQHF
DNA: TGTGCCAGCAGCTTGGCGGCAGATAGCAATCAGCCCCAGCATTTT

J: TRBJ1-1
V: TRBV11-2
D: .
size: .
CDR3: CASSLLTHTEAFF
DNA: TGTGCCAGCAGCTTATTGACACACACTGAAGCTTTCTTT

J: TRBJ2-1
V: TRBV5-5
D: TRBD1
size: .
CDR3: CASSLQGAAYNEQFF
DNA: TGTGCCAGCAGCTTACAGGGGGCGGCCTACAATGAGCAGTTCTTC

J: TRBJ2-3
V: TRBV10-3
D: .
size: .
CDR3: CAISVSGTDTQYF
DNA: TGTGCCATCAGTGTCTCAGGGACAGATACGCAGTATTTT

J: TRBJ1-6
V: TRBV20-1
D: .
size: .
CDR3: CSARTDSYNSPLHF
DNA: TGCAGTGCCAGGACAGACTCCTATAATTCACCCCTCCACTTT

J: TRBJ2-1
V: TRBV20-1
D: .
size: few
CDR3: CSAIRSDSNNEQFF
DNA: TGCAGTGCTATAAGATCGGACTCCAACAATGAGCAGTTCTTC

J: TRBJ2-1
V: TRBV20-1
D: TRBD2
size: .
CDR3: CSAFGTTKNNEQFF
DNA: TGCAGTGCTTTCGGGACTACTAAAAACAATGAGCAGTTCTTC

J: TRBJ2-3
V: TRBV20-1
D: .
size: .
CDR3: CSALGTYQDTQYF
DNA: TGCAGTGCTCTTGGGACTTACCAAGATACGCAGTATTTT